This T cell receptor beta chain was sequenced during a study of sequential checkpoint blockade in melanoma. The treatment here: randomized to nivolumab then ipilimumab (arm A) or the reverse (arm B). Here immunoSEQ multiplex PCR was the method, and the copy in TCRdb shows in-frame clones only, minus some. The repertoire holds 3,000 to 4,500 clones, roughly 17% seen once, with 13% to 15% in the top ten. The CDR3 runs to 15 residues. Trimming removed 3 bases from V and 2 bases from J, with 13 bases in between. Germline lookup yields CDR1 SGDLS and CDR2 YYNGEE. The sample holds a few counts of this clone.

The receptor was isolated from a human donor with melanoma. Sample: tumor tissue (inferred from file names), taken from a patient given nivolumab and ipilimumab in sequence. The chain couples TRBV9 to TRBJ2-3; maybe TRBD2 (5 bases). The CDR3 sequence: CASSDGLRDTDTQYF. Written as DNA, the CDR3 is TGTGCCAGCAGCGATGGACTGAGGGACACAGATACGCAGTATTTT.